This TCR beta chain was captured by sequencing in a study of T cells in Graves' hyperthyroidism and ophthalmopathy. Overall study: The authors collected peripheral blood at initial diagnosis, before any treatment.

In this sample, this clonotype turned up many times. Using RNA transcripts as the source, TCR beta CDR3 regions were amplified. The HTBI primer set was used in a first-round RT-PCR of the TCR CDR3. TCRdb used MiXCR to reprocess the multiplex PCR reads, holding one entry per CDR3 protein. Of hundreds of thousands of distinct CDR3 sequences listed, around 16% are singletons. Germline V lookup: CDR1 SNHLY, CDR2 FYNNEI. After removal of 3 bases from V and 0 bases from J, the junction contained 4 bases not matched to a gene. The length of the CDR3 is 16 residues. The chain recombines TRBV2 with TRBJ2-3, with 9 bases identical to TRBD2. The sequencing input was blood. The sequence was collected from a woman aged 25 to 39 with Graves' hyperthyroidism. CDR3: CASSEETSGSTDTQYF. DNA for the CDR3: TGTGCCAGCAGTGAGGAGACTAGCGGAAGCACAGATACGCAGTATTTT.